This T cell receptor (beta chain) was identified during a study of blood T cell repertoires in COVID-19. Study overall: PBMCs, B-cell-depleted T cells, or T cells provided the cDNA or gDNA that made up the material.

The participants were between about 18 and 90 years old and came from roughly 24 US areas. Assignment of participants to cohorts was predicated upon participant-reported clinical history. Original methodology: Nucleated cell number was recorded as an estimate derived from reference gene primer amplification. TCRdb's table, derived via immunoSEQ multiplex PCR, lists solely in-frame clones and lacks some. That table supplies the V and J calls and clone size; D and trimming were determined from the DNA. This repertoire shows a few hundred thousand clones, nearly 90% found once; its top ten account for around 1.7%. V shed 4 bases, J shed 4 bases, and the junction held 4 bases outside the gene matches. CDR1 SEHNR and CDR2 FQNEAQ come from the germline V gene (reference sequence). This CDR3 region has 14 residues.

This clonotype was obtained from a young woman with acute COVID-19. Input material: PBMCs or T cells enriched from blood (not recorded which). The chain recombines TRBV7-9 with TRBJ1-1, with 9 bases that match TRBD1. The CDR3 DNA reads as TGTGCCAGCAGCTCGACAGGGGGTTTCACTGAAGCTTTCTTT. Protein: CASSSTGGFTEAFF. Supplemented by reference TRBV7-9 and TRBJ1-1, the full variable domain reads DTGVSQNPRHKITKRGQNVTFRCDPISEHNRLYWYRQTLGQGPEFLTYFQNEAQLEKSRLLSDRFSAERPKGSFSTLEIQRTEQGDSAMYLCASSSTGGFTEAFFGQGTRLTVV.